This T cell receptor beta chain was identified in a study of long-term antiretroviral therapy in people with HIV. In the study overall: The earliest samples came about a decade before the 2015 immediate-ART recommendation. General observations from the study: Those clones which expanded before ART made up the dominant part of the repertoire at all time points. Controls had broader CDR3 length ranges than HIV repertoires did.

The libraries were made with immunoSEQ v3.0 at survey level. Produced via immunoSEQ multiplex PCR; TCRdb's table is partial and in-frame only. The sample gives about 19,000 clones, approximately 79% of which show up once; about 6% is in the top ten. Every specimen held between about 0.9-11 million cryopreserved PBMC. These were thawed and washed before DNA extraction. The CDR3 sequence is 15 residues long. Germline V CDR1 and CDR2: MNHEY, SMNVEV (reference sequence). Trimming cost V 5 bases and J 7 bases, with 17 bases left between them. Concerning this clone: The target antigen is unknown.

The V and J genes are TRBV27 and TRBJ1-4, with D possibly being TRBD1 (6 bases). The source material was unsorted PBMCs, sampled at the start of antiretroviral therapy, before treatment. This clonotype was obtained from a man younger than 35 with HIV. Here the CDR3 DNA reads TGTGCCAGCAGTAGAAGCTGGACAGAGAGTGAAAAACTGTTTTTT. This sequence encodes CASSRSWTESEKLFF. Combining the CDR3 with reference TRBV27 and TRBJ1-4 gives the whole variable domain EAQVTQNPRYLITVTGKKLTVTCSQNMNHEYMSWYRQDPGLGLRQIYYSMNVEVTDKGDVPEGYKVSRKEKRNFPLILESPSPNQTSLYFCASSRSWTESEKLFFGSGTQLSVL.